This T cell receptor beta chain came from a study of CD8+ T cells in alopecia areata. The CDR3 contains 16 residues. Unmatched junction bases numbered 5, after V lost 0 bases and J lost 1 base. Germline V gene data show CDR1 as SGHRS and CDR2 as YFSETQ. TCR sequencing used cDNA made by reverse transcription of extracted RNA. Produced via immunoSEQ multiplex PCR; TCRdb's table is partial and in-frame only. The sample lists hundreds of thousands of clones, 58% occurring once. Specified treatment: oral pan-JAK inhibitor, 5-10 mg twice daily. This clonotype originated in a human donor with alopecia areata. The sample in question was CD4+ T cells sorted from blood, obtained at week 24, from a patient treated with tofacitinib. The gene calls are TRBV5-1 and TRBJ1-1; 8 nucleotides match TRBD1. CDR3 in DNA: TGCGCCAGCAGCTTGGGGGACAGGAGTACGAACACTGAAGCTTTCTTT. It specifies CASSLGDRSTNTEAFF.